The present T cell receptor beta chain was sequenced within a study of blood T cell repertoires in COVID-19. Looking at the study overall: The analysed material was cDNA or gDNA that came from T cells, B-cell-depleted T cells, or PBMCs.

V lost 3 bases to trimming and J lost 0 bases, with 5 bases between them. Germline lookup yields CDR1 SEHNR and CDR2 FQNEAQ (reference sequence). The CDR3 has 13 amino acids. Using immunoSEQ multiplex PCR, the repertoire was profiled, and TCRdb retains in-frame clones only, with some absent. The sample comprises 110,000 or so clones, roughly 90% of which are singletons, and 7.5% to 9.5% rests with the top ten. The chain employs TRBV7-9 and TRBJ1-1; D gene unclear. Specimen: peripheral blood. The sequence derives from a woman aged 70-85 years who had recovered from COVID-19. The CDR3 DNA reads TGTGCCAGCAGCTTCTCTGTGAACACTGAAGCTTTCTTT. Its translation: CASSFSVNTEAFF.